One and the same sample provided the 28 T cell receptor beta chains below, sequenced in a study of response to subunit inactivated influenza vaccine. TCRdb ran MiXCR on the RT-PCR reads and lists one entry per CDR3 protein. This table has approximately 700,000 distinct CDR3 sequences, approximately 14% appearing once. The sample here was PBMCs from blood, taken about 12 days after vaccination. The receptors stem from a man between 45 and 60 years old who received an inactivated influenza vaccine.

The chain recombines TRBV20-1 with TRBJ2-1, with 7 bases fitting TRBD1. Germline trimming cut 4 bases from V and 0 bases from J; bases unmatched to any gene: 3. The CDR3 runs to 14 residues. Germline CDR1 is DFQATT and CDR2 is SNEGSKA (reference sequence). The CDR3 region is CSAIDRVSYNEQFF. CDR3 nucleotides: TGCAGTGCTATCGACAGGGTCTCCTACAATGAGCAGTTCTTC.

J is TRBJ2-1 and V is TRBV11-2; 7 positions match TRBD2. The V gene's germline CDR1 is SGHAT and CDR2 FQNNGV. CDR3 length: 18 amino acids. Trimming removed 5 bases from V and 2 bases from J; junction bases left unmatched: 15. CDR3 nucleotides: TGTGCCAGCAGCCCTTTTGAAGTGGTAGCGGGCGCCTACAATGAGCAGTTCTTC. Translated: CASSPFEVVAGAYNEQFF.

The V and J genes are TRBV3-1 and TRBJ2-7, with 8 bases identical to TRBD2. The germline V gene has CDR1 LGHDT and CDR2 YNNKEL (reference sequence). The CDR3 consists of 15 residues. Trimming cost V 1 base and J 7 bases; bases outside gene matches: 9. The CDR3: CASSQGNSGTREQYF. CDR3 nucleotide sequence: TGTGCCAGCAGCCAAGGTAATAGCGGGACGAGAGAGCAGTACTTC.

V is TRBV15 and J is TRBJ2-1, with TRBD1 identical over 8 bases. V was clipped by 5 bases and J by 9 bases; unmatched bases: 12. Germline-derived CDR1 and CDR2 are LNHNV and YYDKDF (reference sequence). The CDR3 is 15 amino acids. The CDR3 DNA reads as TGTGCCACCAGCGCCCAGACAGGGGTAGGGGTTGAGCAGTTCTTC. Residues: CATSAQTGVGVEQFF.

This clonotype was observed once. CDR3 region: CSARGLAGDHEQYF. CDR3 nucleotides: TGCAGTGCTAGAGGACTAGCGGGAGACCACGAGCAGTACTTC. The rearrangement links TRBV20-1 to TRBJ2-7; 12 nucleotides agree with TRBD2. The CDR3 extends over 14 amino acids. Germline V gene sequence: CDR1 DFQATT, CDR2 SNEGSKA (reference sequence). The V segment lost 1 base and the J segment 5 bases; nucleotides outside the gene matches: 3.

This clonotype was detected ten times or more. The rearrangement links TRBV12-3 or TRBV12-4 to TRBJ1-6; 9 nucleotides agree with TRBD1. J lost 4 bases, V lost 6 bases, and 4 bases had no gene match. This CDR3 comprises 15 residues. CDR3 sequence reads: CASSGDRGYNSPLHF. The CDR3 region has the DNA TGTGCCAGCAGCGGTGACAGGGGGTATAATTCACCCCTCCACTTT.

Many counts were recorded for this clonotype. The chain combines TRBV3-1 with TRBJ2-7; weak D call: TRBD1 (6 bases). Trimming cost V 1 base and J 3 bases, with 10 bases left between them. The length of the CDR3 is 14 residues. In germline, CDR1 is LGHDT, CDR2 YNNKEL (reference sequence). Here the CDR3 DNA reads TGTGCCAGCAGCCAAGGAAGGGGGAGCTACGAGCAGTACTTC. Amino acids: CASSQGRGSYEQYF.

V is TRBV3-1 and J is TRBJ2-7; D might be TRBD2 (5 bases). The CDR3 has 14 residues. Deletions cut 4 bases from V and 2 bases from J, with 12 bases between. The germline V gene has CDR1 LGHDT and CDR2 YNNKEL (reference sequence). The CDR3 protein is CASSPRGSAYEQYF. In DNA form, the CDR3 reads TGTGCCAGCAGCCCTAGAGGGTCCGCCTACGAGCAGTACTTC.

The table lists this clonotype with many counts. V is TRBV12-3 or TRBV12-4 and J is TRBJ2-5, with D possibly TRBD2 on 5 matching bases. V lost 2 bases, J lost 5 bases, and 15 bases lay in between. This CDR3 is built from 15 residues. The CDR3, as DNA: TGTGCCAGCAGTTTAATTGGAGGCGGCGTGGAGACCCAGTACTTC. This translates into CASSLIGGGVETQYF.

Only a few counts were recorded for this clonotype. The CDR3 region has the DNA TGTGCCACGGGTACAGGGGAAAGAGATACGCAGTATTTT. Translation: CATGTGERDTQYF. The chain links TRBV10-3 to TRBJ2-3; 7 bases agree with TRBD1. Losses at the gene ends were 10 bases for V and 5 bases for J; bases not matched to a gene: 9. Germline assignment: CDR1 ENHRY and CDR2 SYGVKD. This CDR3 contains 13 residues.

In this sample, this clonotype turned up a few times. This chain links TRBV7-8 with TRBJ2-5; TRBD2 matches at 12 bases. CDR1 and CDR2 (germline): SGHVS, FQNEAQ. CDR3 length equals 17 residues. J gave up 5 bases and V 1 base, and 8 bases lay outside the gene matches. This CDR3 is CASSLGTSGVILETQYF. CDR3 in DNA: TGTGCCAGCAGCTTAGGGACTAGCGGGGTGATCCTGGAGACCCAGTACTTC.

The V and J genes are TRBV6-2 or TRBV6-3 and TRBJ1-5; weak D call: TRBD1 (5 bases). This CDR3 has 15 amino acids. V lost 6 bases to trimming and J lost 1 base, with 13 bases between them. Germline V lookup: CDR1 MNHEY, CDR2 SVGEGT. The CDR3 DNA sequence: TGTGCCAGCAGGGAGCAGGGCTGGAGCAATCAGCCCCAGCATTTT. As protein: CASREQGWSNQPQHF.

This clonotype was counted only a few times. The CDR3 DNA reads TGTGCCAGCAGCTTTTCCTACCCCGGGGAGCTGTTTTTT. This gives the protein CASSFSYPGELFF. The V and J genes are TRBV7-9 and TRBJ2-2; D is undetermined. CDR3 size: 13 residues. The V and J ends lost 3 bases and 6 bases respectively, with 8 bases between them. CDR1 and CDR2 (germline): SEHNR, FQNEAQ (reference sequence).

In this sample, this clonotype turned up a few times. The chain uses TRBV5-1 and TRBJ1-1; the D gene is possibly TRBD1 (5 bases). Trimming cost V 0 bases and J 1 base, with 16 bases left between them. This CDR3 has 17 amino acids. CDR1 and CDR2 from the germline V gene are SGHRS and YFSETQ. This chain's CDR3 is CASSLGGLGLQNTEAFF. The CDR3 bases are TGCGCCAGCAGCTTGGGCGGGCTGGGACTCCAGAACACTGAAGCTTTCTTT.

This clonotype has only a few counts. J is TRBJ2-7 and V is TRBV15; 9 bases are a match to TRBD1. The CDR3 length is 15 residues. Germline CDR1 and CDR2: LNHNV and YYDKDF (reference sequence). V lost 3 bases, J lost 5 bases, and 8 bases stayed unmatched. The CDR3 reads CATSSTQGAGDEQYF. The CDR3 DNA reads TGTGCCACCAGCAGCACACAGGGGGCAGGCGACGAGCAGTACTTC.

This clonotype was counted between two and nine times. The CDR3 DNA reads as TGTGCCAGCAGTTTACGCGGGAGTCACGAGCAGTACTTC. This translates into CASSLRGSHEQYF. The chain is built from TRBV12-3 or TRBV12-4 and TRBJ2-7; 7 positions match TRBD2. V lost 2 bases and J lost 5; bases outside the gene matches: 3. The CDR3 length is 13 residues.

The chain links TRBV2 to TRBJ2-2; D not certain. The ends were cut back, 6 bases at V and 2 bases at J, with 10 bases in the middle. This CDR3 spans 14 amino acids. Germline loops: CDR1 SNHLY, CDR2 FYNNEI. CDR3 sequence: CASRAGPNTGELFF. CDR3 DNA sequence: TGTGCCAGCAGGGCCGGGCCTAACACCGGGGAGCTGTTTTTT.

In its sample, this clonotype was seen many times. The rearrangement joins TRBV5-1 to TRBJ2-1; the D is unclear. The CDR3 totals 12 residues. Trimming stripped 4 bases from V and 2 bases from J, with 4 bases between. Germline V lookup: CDR1 SGHRS, CDR2 YFSETQ. The CDR3 bases are TGCGCCAGCAGCATGACCTACAATGAGCAGTTCTTC. Translation gives CASSMTYNEQFF.

This clonotype was detected a few times. The CDR3: CSANSGNSNQPQHF. The DNA of the CDR3 is TGCAGTGCTAATTCGGGGAATAGCAATCAGCCCCAGCATTTT. The J gene is TRBJ1-5, the V gene TRBV20-1; D is undetermined. The CDR3 extends over 14 amino acids. V was shortened by 4 bases and J by 0 bases, with 10 bases between the two germline ends. CDR1 DFQATT and CDR2 SNEGSKA come from the germline V gene (reference sequence).

Only a few counts were recorded for this clonotype. The V call is TRBV4-2, the J call TRBJ1-1; D not certain. Germline CDR1 and CDR2: LGHNA and YNFKEQ. Trimming shortened V by 0 bases and J by 3 bases, and 17 bases separated the two germline ends. The CDR3 is 17 amino acids. CDR3: CASSQDSFGLGDTEAFF. CDR3 DNA sequence: TGTGCCAGCAGCCAAGACTCTTTCGGGCTAGGCGACACTGAAGCTTTCTTT.

Only a few counts were recorded for this clonotype. The chain uses TRBV6-5 and TRBJ1-6; maybe TRBD1 (5 bases). Trimming stripped 1 base from V and 7 bases from J, with 14 bases between. This CDR3 comprises 16 residues. Germline V lookup: CDR1 MNHEY, CDR2 SVGAGI. CDR3 in amino acids: CASSYFGGVSNSPLHF. The CDR3 nucleotides are TGTGCCAGCAGTTACTTCGGGGGGGTTTCCAATTCACCCCTCCACTTT.

This clonotype was picked up a small number of times. The J gene is TRBJ2-7, the V gene TRBV28, with D unclear. This CDR3 has 12 amino acids. Germline assignment: CDR1 MDHEN and CDR2 SYDVKM. V lost 3 bases and J 5 bases, leaving 8 bases between the germline ends. In nucleotides, the CDR3 is TGTGCCAGCAGTTTGATTAAGGACGAGCAGTACTTC. Encoded protein: CASSLIKDEQYF.

Many counts were recorded for this clonotype. The J gene is TRBJ2-2, the V gene TRBV24-1, with 8 bases lining up with TRBD1. The germline V gene has CDR1 KGHDR and CDR2 SFDVKD. Losses at the gene ends were 4 bases for V and 7 bases for J; bases not matched to a gene: 7. CDR3 size: 15 residues. The chain's CDR3 is CATSETDRGGGELFF. The CDR3 bases are TGTGCCACCAGTGAGACAGACAGGGGTGGCGGGGAGCTGTTTTTT.

This clonotype was seen only a few times. The V and J genes are TRBV29-1 and TRBJ2-3, with 10 bases matching TRBD2. Germline values: CDR1 SQVTM, CDR2 ANQGSEA. The CDR3 loop spans 16 amino acids. V lost 3 bases to trimming and J lost 2 bases; unmatched junction nucleotides: 8. The CDR3 nucleotides are TGCAGCGTTGAGGGTAGGGGACTAGCGAACACAGATACGCAGTATTTT. Its translation: CSVEGRGLANTDTQYF.

The rearrangement links TRBV5-1 to TRBJ1-1; a weak D match, TRBD1 (5 bases). Germline V gene lookup returns CDR1 SGHRS and CDR2 YFSETQ. The length of the CDR3 is 15 residues. The V and J ends lost 4 bases and 0 bases respectively, with 13 bases between them. The CDR3 region has the DNA TGCGCCAGCAGCGGCGGGGGGGGTTTGAACACTGAAGCTTTCTTT. It specifies CASSGGGGLNTEAFF.

This clonotype was observed a few times. This chain joins TRBV6-6 and TRBJ2-1; D call uncertain. In germline, CDR1 is MNHNY, CDR2 SVGAGI (reference sequence). The V end lost 4 bases, the J end lost 8 bases, and 12 bases lay between the germline ends. There are 13 residues in the CDR3. The CDR3, as DNA: TGTGCCAGCAGTTCCATTGGCCTTCATGAGCAGTTCTTC. It is translated as CASSSIGLHEQFF.

The chain carries TRBV4-2 and TRBJ2-6, with 9 bases fitting TRBD1. V was clipped by 7 bases and J by 0 bases; unmatched bases: 4. Looked up from germline, CDR1 is LGHNA and CDR2 is YNFKEQ. The CDR3 consists of 16 residues. CDR3 in amino acids: CASTTGGFSGANVLTF. The DNA for the CDR3 is TGTGCCAGCACGACAGGGGGATTCTCTGGGGCCAACGTCCTGACTTTC.

This clonotype was recorded a few times. The chain links TRBV7-8 to TRBJ2-5, with D unclear. From germline, CDR1 is SGHVS and CDR2 FQNEAQ. There are 13 residues in the CDR3. V gave up 8 bases and J gave up 3 bases, with 13 bases separating them. The CDR3, as DNA: TGTGCCAGCGTCTTCGGTTCCGAAGAGACCCAGTACTTC. Translated, it gives CASVFGSEETQYF.